Each of the 21 T cell receptor beta chains below was sequenced from the same sample in a study of blood T cell repertoires in COVID-19. The table came from immunoSEQ multiplex PCR; TCRdb's copy has only in-frame clones and leaves some out. This table holds hundreds of thousands of clones, approximately 90% found once. Sequenced: PBMCs or T cells enriched from blood (not recorded which). These TCRs come from a man younger than 45 who had recovered from COVID-19.

The V and J genes are TRBV11-2 and TRBJ1-2, with TRBD1 matching 9 bases. Trimming took 4 bases from V and 8 from J; bases not matched to a gene: 5. Germline V gene data show CDR1 as SGHAT and CDR2 as FQNNGV. The CDR3 is 13 amino acids. The CDR3 sequence: CASSSGQGLGYTF. The CDR3 nucleotides are TGTGCCAGCAGCTCGGGACAGGGACTGGGCTACACCTTC.

This clone came up once. This chain joins TRBV6-1 and TRBJ2-7, with TRBD2 as a possible D gene (6 bases). Germline V gene sequence: CDR1 MNHNS, CDR2 SASEGT. V dropped 2 bases and J dropped 2 bases, with 7 bases sitting between them. The CDR3 spans 13 residues. CDR3 sequence (DNA): TGTGCCAGCAGTGAACCGGGAGCCTACGAGCAGTACTTC. The encoded protein is CASSEPGAYEQYF.

Remarks on this clone: The identical CDR3 is also encoded by other nucleotide sequences in the sample. The CDR3 protein is CASRKTGVYEQYF. The CDR3 nucleotides are TGTGCCAGCAGGAAAACAGGGGTTTACGAGCAGTACTTC. The gene calls are TRBV28 and TRBJ2-7, with 7 bases fitting TRBD1. Per germline, CDR1 MDHEN and CDR2 SYDVKM. CDR3 length equals 13 residues. V lost 6 bases to trimming and J lost 4 bases; unmatched junction nucleotides: 6. The full variable domain, in which reference TRBV28 and TRBJ2-7 provide the parts outside the CDR3, is DVKVTQSSRYLVKRTGEKVFLECVQDMDHENMFWYRQDPGLGLRLIYFSYDVKMKEKGDIPEGYSVSREKKERFSLILESASTNQTSMYLCASRKTGVYEQYFGPGTRLTVT.

This rearrangement joins TRBV19 to TRBJ1-6; the match to TRBD1 covers 7 bases. There are 15 residues in the CDR3. Per germline, CDR1 LNHDA and CDR2 SQIVND (reference sequence). J lost 9 bases, V lost 4 bases, and 9 bases had no gene match. The CDR3: CASSTVTGYGSPLHF. The CDR3 nucleotides are TGTGCCAGTAGTACCGTGACAGGGTACGGTTCACCCCTCCACTTT.

This chain connects TRBV13 to TRBJ2-2; TRBD2 agrees at 9 bases. Per the germline V gene, CDR1 is PRHDT and CDR2 is FYEKMQ (reference sequence). The trim removed 3 bases at V and 6 bases at J, leaving 5 bases unmatched. CDR3 size: 15 residues. The CDR3 region has the DNA TGTGCCAGCAGCTTGGTAGCGGGAGAGGCCGGGGAGCTGTTTTTT. Protein product: CASSLVAGEAGELFF.

V usage is TRBV21-1 and J usage is TRBJ2-5; the D call TRBD1 from the table was never checked on the DNA. TRBV21-1 is recorded as a pseudogene. The CDR3 is 14 amino acids. CDR3 region: CASSNRPGKETQYF. The CDR3 DNA follows: TGTGCCAGCAGCAACAGGCCAGGGAAAGAGACCCAGTACTTC.

The genes are TRBV27 and TRBJ1-4; a possible D gene is TRBD1 (5 bases). Germline lookup yields CDR1 MNHEY and CDR2 SMNVEV (reference sequence). This CDR3 spans 14 amino acids. The V and J ends lost 2 bases and 8 bases respectively, with 12 bases between them. CDR3 amino acids: CASSLSQGREKLFF. As DNA, the CDR3 is TGTGCCAGCAGTTTAAGCCAGGGTCGGGAAAAACTGTTTTTT.

The chain employs TRBV7-6 and TRBJ2-2, with 8 bases lining up with TRBD2. The germline V gene has CDR1 SGHVS and CDR2 FNYEAQ. With 3 bases clipped from V and 5 bases from J, the junction kept 8 bases outside the gene matches. The CDR3 extends over 16 amino acids. This CDR3 reads CASSFPGGARTGELFF. For the CDR3, the DNA is TGTGCCAGCAGCTTCCCCGGGGGGGCCCGAACCGGGGAGCTGTTTTTT.

V gene TRBV28 combines with J gene TRBJ2-3, with D possibly matching TRBD1 (6 bases). The CDR3 contains 13 residues. Germline values: CDR1 MDHEN, CDR2 SYDVKM. Trimming removed 5 bases from V and 4 bases from J, with 10 bases in between. The DNA for the CDR3 is TGTGCCAGCAGTCGACAGGACCCAGATACGCAGTATTTT. Its protein is CASSRQDPDTQYF.

The V and J genes are TRBV2 and TRBJ1-2, with 7 bases fitting TRBD1. The CDR3 runs 14 residues. The germline gives CDR1 SNHLY, CDR2 FYNNEI. Trimming at V came to 6 bases and at J to 4 bases, leaving 8 bases not matched to a gene. CDR3 region: CASSADRVVYGYTF. The CDR3 DNA is TGTGCCAGCAGCGCAGACAGGGTCGTCTATGGCTACACCTTC.

The V and J genes are TRBV7-9 and TRBJ2-2; possible D gene TRBD2, 7 bases. CDR1 is SEHNR, CDR2 FQNEAQ, per germline (reference sequence). CDR3 length: 16 residues. V gave up 5 bases and J gave up 1 base, with 14 bases separating them. The DNA of the CDR3 is TGTGCCAGCAGCCTCCAGGGGAGGGTGAACACCGGGGAGCTGTTTTTT. As protein: CASSLQGRVNTGELFF.

This chain uses TRBV28 with TRBJ2-7; D is perhaps TRBD1 (6 bases). The CDR3 loop spans 13 amino acids. The germline CDR1 and CDR2 sequences are MDHEN and SYDVKM. The V end was cut by 6 bases, the J end by 7 bases, with 16 bases between. As DNA, the CDR3 is TGTGCCAGCAGGACCGGGACACGGTTAGAGCAGTACTTC. Encoded protein: CASRTGTRLEQYF.

The chain recombines TRBV28 with TRBJ1-2; weak D call: TRBD1 (5 bases). V was cut by 3 bases and J by 2 bases, with 10 bases left in between. CDR1 is MDHEN and CDR2 is SYDVKM in the germline V gene. This CDR3 is built from 14 residues. The CDR3 spells CASSFGGENYGYTF. In DNA form, the CDR3 reads TGTGCCAGCAGTTTCGGGGGTGAGAACTATGGCTACACCTTC.

The chain joins TRBV9 to TRBJ2-5; 12 bases map to TRBD1. This CDR3 region has 16 residues. Losses at the gene ends were 7 bases for V and 4 bases for J; bases not matched to a gene: 11. From germline, CDR1 is SGDLS and CDR2 YYNGEE. The CDR3 region has the DNA TGTGCCAGCGGACCCTCGGGGACAGGGGGCAGAGAGACCCAGTACTTC. This gives the protein CASGPSGTGGRETQYF.

The chain joins TRBV5-1 to TRBJ2-3; 11 bases fit TRBD1. CDR1 and CDR2 from the germline V gene are SGHRS and YFSETQ. This CDR3 spans 15 amino acids. The V segment lost 2 bases and the J segment 6 bases; nucleotides outside the gene matches: 5. The CDR3 here is CASSFRDRGKDTQYF. The CDR3 bases are TGCGCCAGCAGCTTCCGGGACAGGGGGAAGGATACGCAGTATTTT. The complete variable domain, with remaining parts taken from reference TRBV5-1 and TRBJ2-3, reads KAGVTQTPRYLIKTRGQQVTLSCSPISGHRSVSWYQQTPGQGLQFLFEYFSETQRNKGNFPGRFSGRQFSNSRSEMNVSTLELGDSALYLCASSFRDRGKDTQYFGPGTRLTVL.

The rearrangement uses TRBV10-1 and TRBJ1-2; TRBD1 aligns across 11 bases. Germline assignment: CDR1 WNHNN and CDR2 SYGVQD (reference sequence). The CDR3 contains 15 residues. With V trimmed by 5 bases and J by 4 bases, 6 bases remained unmatched. The CDR3 reads CASSPGQGAGYGYTF. The CDR3 DNA is TGCGCCAGCAGTCCAGGACAGGGGGCCGGCTATGGCTACACCTTC.

J is TRBJ2-3 and V is TRBV30; 12 bases line up with TRBD2. Germline loops: CDR1 GTSNPN, CDR2 SVGIG (reference sequence). The CDR3 runs to 15 residues. V lost 4 bases, J lost 6 bases, and 8 bases stayed unmatched. CDR3 bases: TGTGCCTGGACCCCTGGACTAGCGGGATCCGATACGCAGTATTTT. This codes for CAWTPGLAGSDTQYF.

This chain uses TRBV19 with TRBJ2-5; 11 bases are shared with TRBD2. The germline CDR1 and CDR2 sequences are LNHDA and SQIVND (reference sequence). This CDR3 contains 16 residues. V was clipped by 4 bases and J by 1 base; unmatched bases: 5. CDR3 DNA: TGTGCCAGTAGTACACCCGGACTAGCGGGCCAAGAGACCCAGTACTTC. It encodes CASSTPGLAGQETQYF.

The genes are TRBV28 and TRBJ2-7; 7 nucleotides line up with TRBD1. The CDR3 runs to 14 residues. Unmatched junction bases numbered 10, after V lost 6 bases and J lost 5 bases. The germline V gene has CDR1 MDHEN and CDR2 SYDVKM. The CDR3 coding sequence is TGTGCCAGCAGGGAACAGGGGTTGGTCCACGAGCAGTACTTC. Translating gives CASREQGLVHEQYF.

The chain couples TRBV6-5 to TRBJ2-2; 9 bases map to TRBD2. Germline V gene sequence: CDR1 MNHEY, CDR2 SVGAGI. Losses at the gene ends were 1 base for V and 4 bases for J; bases not matched to a gene: 4. The CDR3 runs 16 residues. The CDR3 region is CASSYFAGGPTGELFF. The CDR3 DNA is TGTGCCAGCAGTTACTTTGCGGGAGGGCCCACCGGGGAGCTGTTTTTT.

The chain couples TRBV11-2 to TRBJ1-6; 8 bases line up with TRBD1. Germline V gene lookup returns CDR1 SGHAT and CDR2 FQNNGV. The J segment lost 5 bases and the V segment lost 3 bases, leaving 0 bases of the junction unmatched. The CDR3 is 14 residues long. Written as DNA, the CDR3 is TGTGCCAGCAGCTTGGGACAGGATAATTCACCCCTCCACTTT. It is translated as CASSLGQDNSPLHF.